This T cell receptor beta chain was recovered during a study of shared clonotypes between healthy human individuals. Study information: Per donor, CD8 memory used one plate, CD8 naive used two, CD4 memory used three and CD4 naive used three.

The authors ran the assay at deep level. Clones were read by immunoSEQ multiplex PCR, and TCRdb kept only the in-frame ones, dropping some. The sample carries about 2.3 million clones, roughly 90% recorded once. Regarding this clone: Its antigen is currently unknown.

Trimming took 2 bases from V and 3 from J, leaving 5 bases between them. The CDR3 is 13 residues long. The germline CDR1 and CDR2 sequences are SEHNR and FQNEAQ (reference sequence). The study's findings and limits: Some naive CD4 clonotypes, around 5%, turned up in common across a few donors. Estimated clonotype richness was generally higher in naive than memory subsets.

Sequencing was done on a sample of naive CD4+ T cells from PBMCs. Documented subset: CD45RA+ positively selected. This rearrangement joins TRBV7-9 to TRBJ2-4; D uncertain. The sequence derives from a man aged 18 to 29 in good health. Some clones in this sample may be carry-over from other donors' samples. For the CDR3, the DNA is TGTGCCAGCAGCTTACCTGGCAAAAACATTCAGTACTTC. Translated, it gives CASSLPGKNIQYF.